Listed below are T cell receptor beta chains from one sample, sequenced in a study of blood T cells in healthy people across ages. TCRdb itself ran the 5' RACE reads through MiXCR, one entry per CDR3 protein. This table holds 1.5 million to 2 million distinct CDR3 sequences, 40% to 55% found once. The material sequenced was blood. These receptors were collected from a woman in her thirties or forties in good health. Both conserved end residues are part of each CDR3. The D gene is left open where the match is weak. Size values are once, few and many counts, or a class for expanded clones, and some rows have none.

length,V,D,J,size,DNA,CDR3
13,TRBV25-1,NA,TRBJ1-6,NA,TGTGCCAGCAGTGAGAATCAGGGTTCACCCCTCCACTTT,CASSENQGSPLHF
13,TRBV29-1,NA,TRBJ2-7,few,TGCAGCGTTGAAGTAGGGCAAGCCTACGAGCAGTACTTC,CSVEVGQAYEQYF
19,TRBV28,TRBD2,TRBJ2-4,NA,TGTGCCAGCAGTGGTCCGACTAGCGGGGGTATTGTTGCCAAAAACATTCAGTACTTC,CASSGPTSGGIVAKNIQYF
13,TRBV5-1,TRBD1,TRBJ1-1,NA,TGCGCCAGCCGGTTGACAGGGACCACTGAAGCTTTCTTT,CASRLTGTTEAFF
11,TRBV20-1,NA,TRBJ2-5,NA,TGCAGTGCTAGAGAGACGGAGACCCAGTACTTC,CSARETETQYF
15,TRBV4-3,TRBD2,TRBJ2-1,few,TGCGCCAGCAGCCAAGCACTAGCGGCCGACAATGAGCAGTTCTTC,CASSQALAADNEQFF
15,TRBV27,TRBD1,TRBJ1-2,NA,TGTGCCAGCAGCCAACAGGGGCGAGCTAACTATGGCTACACCTTC,CASSQQGRANYGYTF
18,TRBV27,TRBD2,TRBJ2-6,NA,TGTGCCAGCAGTAATCCGGGACTAGCGGGATCTGGGGCCAACGTCCTGACTTTC,CASSNPGLAGSGANVLTF
15,TRBV20-1,TRBD2,TRBJ2-5,NA,TGCAGTGCTTTCTTAGCGGGGGCGCCTGGAGAGACCCAGTACTTC,CSAFLAGAPGETQYF
14,TRBV6-5,NA,TRBJ1-1,few,TGTGCCAGCAGCCGGGCCAGAGCAGGTGGTGAAGCTTTCTTT,CASSRARAGGEAFF
21,TRBV4-2,TRBD2,TRBJ2-3,few,TGTGCCAGCAGCCAAGAACCGGGACTAGCGGGGGGCCGATACGCCACAGATACGCAGTATTTT,CASSQEPGLAGGRYATDTQYF
14,TRBV5-1,TRBD1,TRBJ1-1,many,TGCGCCAGCAGCTTAGGGACAGCGAACACTGAAGCTTTCTTT,CASSLGTANTEAFF
14,TRBV6-5,TRBD2,TRBJ2-5,NA,TGTGCCAGCAGCAAACTAGCGGGGGCTGGGACCCAGTACTTC,CASSKLAGAGTQYF
15,TRBV20-1,NA,TRBJ2-3,NA,TGCAGTGCTAGGGTCCCAGCGACTAGCACAGATACGCAGTATTTT,CSARVPATSTDTQYF
17,TRBV4-3,TRBD1,TRBJ1-4,NA,TGCACCAGCAGCCAAGTTAGGGGTGGGACAGCACCTGAAAAACTGTTTTTT,CTSSQVRGGTAPEKLFF
12,TRBV9,NA,TRBJ2-1,few,TGTGCCAGCAGCGCCCGGTTCGATGAGCAGTTCTTC,CASSARFDEQFF
13,TRBV6-1,NA,TRBJ2-5,NA,TGTGCCAGCAGGGCATCAGGGGACGAGACCCAGTACTTC,CASRASGDETQYF
13,TRBV24-1,NA,TRBJ2-7,NA,TGTGCCACCAGTGACGGGAGATACTACGAGCAGTACTTC,CATSDGRYYEQYF
14,TRBV20-1,NA,TRBJ2-7,few,TGCAGTGCTAGGGCCCCCCGGTCGGCCTACGAGCAGTACTTC,CSARAPRSAYEQYF
16,TRBV6-1,TRBD1,TRBJ2-3,NA,TGTGCCAGCAGTGAAGGGGCGGACAGGGAAATCGATACGCAGTATTTT,CASSEGADREIDTQYF
16,TRBV27,NA,TRBJ1-6,few,TGTGCCAGCAGTTTTTATCAGGCCGGACATAATTCACCCCTCCACTTT,CASSFYQAGHNSPLHF
16,TRBV4-1,NA,TRBJ2-7,NA,TGCGCCAGCAGCCAAGATGGGGCTGGGTTTTACAATGAGCAGTACTTC,CASSQDGAGFYNEQYF
13,TRBV15,TRBD1,TRBJ2-7,few,TGTGCCACGTCCAGACAGGGGGCCTACGAGCAGTACTTC,CATSRQGAYEQYF
16,TRBV7-9,TRBD1,TRBJ2-5,NA,TGTGCCAGCAGCCCTCTCGAGACAGGGGGAGGCTTAGGGCAGTACTTC,CASSPLETGGGLGQYF
12,TRBV27,NA,TRBJ2-7,NA,TGTACCAGCAGATCGACAGAAGAGCAGCAGTACTTC,CTSRSTEEQQYF
13,TRBV7-8,NA,TRBJ1-2,NA,TGTGCCAGCAGTCGATTGGACGAGAATGGCTACACCTTC,CASSRLDENGYTF
16,TRBV7-8,NA,TRBJ2-6,NA,TGTGCCAGCAGCTTATGGTCGGGGGAAGGGGCCAACGTCCTGACTTTC,CASSLWSGEGANVLTF
13,TRBV12-3/TRBV12-4,NA,TRBJ2-3,NA,TGTGCCAGCGGAAGGGCCACCGCAGATACGCAGTATTTT,CASGRATADTQYF
13,TRBV29-1,NA,TRBJ2-5,NA,TGCAGCGTCACTTATAGCGTTGTGGAGACCCAGTACTTC,CSVTYSVVETQYF
12,TRBV6-6,NA,TRBJ2-5,NA,TGTGCCGGAGGAAATTATCAAGAGACCCAGTACTTC,CAGGNYQETQYF
15,TRBV4-1,NA,TRBJ2-5,NA,TGCGCCAGCAGCCAAGATACCGGGGACCAAGAGACCCAGTACTTC,CASSQDTGDQETQYF
16,TRBV11-2,TRBD1,TRBJ2-6,few,TGTGCCAGCTCACGCGGGACAGGGGTTGGGGCCAACGTCCTGACTTTC,CASSRGTGVGANVLTF
16,TRBV6-2/TRBV6-3,NA,TRBJ1-1,few,TGTGCCAGCAGTTACAAGAGAACGACAGGGAACACTGAAGCTTTCTTT,CASSYKRTTGNTEAFF
14,TRBV7-2,TRBD1,TRBJ1-2,NA,TGTGCCAGCAGCCCGGGCAGGGGGTACTATGGCTACACCTTC,CASSPGRGYYGYTF
13,TRBV20-1,NA,TRBJ2-7,NA,TGCAGTGCTAGAGACGAAACCCGCTACGAGCAGTACTTC,CSARDETRYEQYF
16,TRBV7-9,TRBD2,TRBJ2-3,once,TGTGCCAACAGCTTAGGTCTAGCGGGGTACACAGATACGCAGTATTTT,CANSLGLAGYTDTQYF
15,TRBV4-3,NA,TRBJ1-2,once,TGCGCCAGCAGCCAAGCCTATCGGGACACCTATGGCTACACCTTC,CASSQAYRDTYGYTF
12,TRBV20-1,NA,TRBJ1-1,NA,TGCAGTGCTAGAGATTGGGCGGCTGAAGCTTTCTTT,CSARDWAAEAFF
14,TRBV20-1,TRBD1,TRBJ2-7,NA,TGCAGTGCTAGGTGGGGACAGGGACCCTACGAGCAGTACTTC,CSARWGQGPYEQYF
17,TRBV20-1,TRBD2,TRBJ2-3,NA,TGTAGTGCTGACAGCCGTCGGACAGCGGGGGCCACAGATACGCAGTATTTT,CSADSRRTAGATDTQYF